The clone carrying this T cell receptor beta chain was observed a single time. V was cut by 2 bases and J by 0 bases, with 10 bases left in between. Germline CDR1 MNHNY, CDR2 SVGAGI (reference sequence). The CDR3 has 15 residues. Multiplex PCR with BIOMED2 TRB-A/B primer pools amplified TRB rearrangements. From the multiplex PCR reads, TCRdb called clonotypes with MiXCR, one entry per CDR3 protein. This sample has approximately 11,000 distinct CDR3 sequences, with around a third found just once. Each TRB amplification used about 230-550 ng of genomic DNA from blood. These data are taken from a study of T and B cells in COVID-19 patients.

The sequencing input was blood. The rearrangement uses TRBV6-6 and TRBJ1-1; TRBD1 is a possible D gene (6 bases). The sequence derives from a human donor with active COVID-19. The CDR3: CASSYQDSMNTEAFF. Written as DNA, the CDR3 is TGTGCCAGCAGTTACCAGGACAGCATGAACACTGAAGCTTTCTTT.